This T cell receptor beta chain was obtained from a study of T cells in women clearing cervical HPV infection (dated by TCRdb to 2016 to 2019). Study-level background: The cases were approximately 23 women with histologically confirmed HPV16-related CIN3 or worse, and 2 of those women had invasive cancers. The controls were fewer than 30 women whose single incident HPV16 infection cleared within 12 months with no development of precancer or cancer. Case blood was taken at the visit when the lesion was first identified, whereas control blood was taken when infection was no longer detected. For cases, a median interval of roughly 150 days, with an interquartile range of 90 to 200 days, was observed between lesion detection and blood sampling. Since only a few of the women had HLA typing available, the possibility that HLA type was acting as a confounder could not be ruled out. The exploratory proof-of-principle case-control study was nested within the Guanacaste HPV Natural History Study in Costa Rica and compared TCR repertoires across cervical HPV16 outcomes. Cases and controls were matched on age within five years and on year of sample collection. A median age of about 30 years was observed in cases versus approximately 40 in controls, and no significant differences in baseline characteristics were found. The parent cohort enrolled 10,000 to 13,000 women aged 18 or older in Guanacaste, Costa Rica, during about 1993 to 1995 and followed them for 7 to 8 years. Five blinded duplicates per group were added as quality controls, so that 60 or so samples were obtained: 50 or so participants and 10 replicates. Study-wide findings and limitations: Significantly higher TCR repertoire richness was observed in CIN3+ cases than in controls across sequencing depths, whereas no difference in evenness was found. Cases had lower TRBV6-7 relative abundance than controls (0.11% versus 0.16%; Bonferroni P = 0.0008). Random forest classifiers that combined richness and V gene abundances separated cases from controls with an estimated AUC of roughly 0.83. The cross-sectional design could not show whether the associations came before the infection or were a result of it, and neither effector/memory subsets nor HPV-specific T cells were isolated. Because the number of T cells in each sample was unknown, differences in richness could reflect differing T-cell content rather than repertoire biology.

Every participant had a single incident cervical HPV16 infection, and prevalent HPV16 infections were excluded. Cervical HPV DNA was detected by MY09/MY11 PCR and genotyped by dot-blot hybridization. About 15 mL of heparinized blood were centrifuged, and the buffy coat was aliquoted, frozen at -30°C, then stored at -80°C. Genomic DNA was extracted from buffy coat specimens using QIAGEN kits. TCR beta CDR3 regions were amplified by multiplex PCR using the immunoSEQ assay from an average of 1200 ng genomic DNA per sample. To correct primer bias, the assay used a complete synthetic TCR repertoire to set an amplification baseline. The amplicons were sequenced using the Illumina platform. Per the authors' processing: Sequence errors were corrected by clustering with frequency ratios and a modified nearest-neighbor algorithm, and the sequences were then analyzed in the immunoSEQ Analyzer using IMGT gene definitions. At each rarefaction depth, TCR richness and evenness were averaged across 20 rarefaction repeats, and samples with fewer sequences than that depth were excluded. Wilcoxon rank sum tests with FDR correction were used to compare V, D and J gene relative abundances between the groups. For the blinded duplicates, the intraclass correlation was 90% to 97% for TCR richness and averaged 76.4% across some 66 gene segments. TCRdb took this table from immuneACCESS and kept in-frame rearrangements with V and J called. Such tables lack part of the clones; where checked against another copy, unresolved V genes explain under half of the gap, and the rest is unexplained. V and J calls and clone size are copied from that table; D and trimming were computed from the DNA. The sample's own table lists 20,000 to 25,000 clones. Approximately 6% of the sample belongs to the ten largest clones.

Details on this clone: No cognate antigen has been identified for it. The read halts 3 residues ahead of the CDR3 end, with the missing end drawn from the germline J gene.

The CDR3 holds 19 amino acids from the cysteine to the phenylalanine. Part of the CDR3 DNA is given, 48 bases translated from base 1. Sequences MDHEN (CDR1) and SYDVKM (CDR2) are obtained from the germline V gene. Germline trimming amounts to 5 bases on V and 4 bases on J, with 15 as the count of junction bases outside the gene matches. The rearranged chain carries TRBV28 and TRBJ2-1; 12 bases in the junction line up with TRBD2. The receptor's source is a woman aged 18-70 years with a cervical HPV16 infection that either progressed to CIN3+ or cleared (not recorded which). The sample taken for sequencing was blood buffy coat. CDR3 bases read: TGTGCCAGCAGTGCCCTAGCGGGAGGGCCACCCACAATTTACAATGAG. This encodes CASSALAGGPPTIYNE. The entire CDR3 reads CASSALAGGPPTIYNEQFF.